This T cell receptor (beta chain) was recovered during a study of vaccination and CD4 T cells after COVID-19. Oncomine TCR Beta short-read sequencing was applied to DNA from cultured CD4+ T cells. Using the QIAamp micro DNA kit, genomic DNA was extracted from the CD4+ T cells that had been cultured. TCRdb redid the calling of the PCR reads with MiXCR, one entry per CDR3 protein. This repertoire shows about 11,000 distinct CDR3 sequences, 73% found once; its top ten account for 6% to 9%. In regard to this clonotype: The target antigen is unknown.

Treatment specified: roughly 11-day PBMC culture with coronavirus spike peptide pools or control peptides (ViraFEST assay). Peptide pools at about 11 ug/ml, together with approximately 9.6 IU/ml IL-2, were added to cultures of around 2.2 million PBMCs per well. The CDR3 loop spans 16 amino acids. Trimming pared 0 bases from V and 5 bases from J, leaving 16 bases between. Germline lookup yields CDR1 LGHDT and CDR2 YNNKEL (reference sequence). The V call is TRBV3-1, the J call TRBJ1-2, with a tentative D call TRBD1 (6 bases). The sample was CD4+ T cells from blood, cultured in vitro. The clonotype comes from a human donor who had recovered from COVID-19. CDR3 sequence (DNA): TGTGCCAGCAGCCAAGATCTGCCGGGGGGCGGGTATGGCTACACCTTC. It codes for CASSQDLPGGGYGYTF.